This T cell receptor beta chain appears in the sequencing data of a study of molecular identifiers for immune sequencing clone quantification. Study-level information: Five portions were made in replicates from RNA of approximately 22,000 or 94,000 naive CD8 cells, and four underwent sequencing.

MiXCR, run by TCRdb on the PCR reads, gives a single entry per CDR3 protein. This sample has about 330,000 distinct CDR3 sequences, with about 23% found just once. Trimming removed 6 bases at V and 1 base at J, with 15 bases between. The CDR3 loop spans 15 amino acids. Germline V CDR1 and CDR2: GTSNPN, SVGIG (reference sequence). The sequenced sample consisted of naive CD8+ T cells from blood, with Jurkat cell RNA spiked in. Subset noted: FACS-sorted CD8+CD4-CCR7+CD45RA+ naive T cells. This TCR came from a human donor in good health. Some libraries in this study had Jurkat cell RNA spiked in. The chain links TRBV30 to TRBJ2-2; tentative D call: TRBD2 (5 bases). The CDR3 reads CACLPGSRNTGELFF. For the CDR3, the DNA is TGTGCCTGTCTCCCGGGGAGCCGGAACACCGGGGAGCTGTTTTTT.